These 31 T cell receptor beta chains were sequenced from one sample in a study of T cell responses to AZD1222 COVID-19 vaccine. Using immunoSEQ multiplex PCR, the repertoire was profiled, and TCRdb retains in-frame clones only, with some absent. The sample yields approximately 120,000 clones, approximately 94% seen once. Sequencing used peripheral blood, obtained on day 0 of AZD1222 vaccination. The source is an adult in good health.

This chain joins TRBV12-3 or TRBV12-4 and TRBJ1-1; 11 nucleotides match TRBD1. This CDR3 region has 13 residues. V shed 8 bases and J 3 bases; nucleotides not matched to a gene: 2. The CDR3 DNA follows: TGTGCCAGCGGACAGGGGGCGGACACTGAAGCTTTCTTT. Translating gives CASGQGADTEAFF.

J is TRBJ1-2 and V is TRBV6-5, with 8 bases lining up with TRBD1. The CDR3 is made up of 15 amino acids. V dropped 6 bases and J dropped 7; count of bases not matched to a gene: 13. Germline V gene data show CDR1 as MNHEY and CDR2 as SVGAGI. In DNA form, the CDR3 reads TGTGCCAGCAGGTCCTCCGGACAGGGAATAGGTGGCTACACCTTC. Translated, it gives CASRSSGQGIGGYTF.

J is TRBJ1-2 and V is TRBV7-9, with no clear D. Germline CDR1 and CDR2: SEHNR and FQNEAQ (reference sequence). This CDR3 has 16 residues. V was pared by 5 bases and J by 2 bases, with 18 bases between. As DNA, the CDR3 is TGTGCCAGCAGCCGTCGCAGCGACGGTCTCAACTATGGCTACACCTTC. Protein: CASSRRSDGLNYGYTF.

V usage is TRBV7-2 and J usage is TRBJ1-1, with 10 bases matching TRBD1. Trimming took 5 bases from V and 4 from J; bases not matched to a gene: 10. CDR1 is SGHTA and CDR2 is FQGNSA in the germline V gene. The CDR3 has 16 residues. The CDR3 is CASSLQGGTGATEAFF. The CDR3 bases are TGTGCCAGCAGCCTTCAGGGGGGGACAGGGGCCACTGAAGCTTTCTTT.

The DNA for the CDR3 is TGTGCCAGCAGCTTGGGACTAGCGGGAGGGCCCGGGGAGCTGTTTTTT. Protein sequence: CASSLGLAGGPGELFF. The chain joins TRBV5-8 to TRBJ2-2; 14 bases agree with TRBD2. The CDR3 extends over 16 amino acids. V gave up 0 bases and J gave up 6 bases; unmatched junction bases: 1. Germline V lookup: CDR1 SGHTS, CDR2 YDEGEE.

This rearrangement joins TRBV5-6 to TRBJ2-7, with D possibly matching TRBD2 (5 bases). CDR3 size: 15 residues. Germline assignment: CDR1 SGHDT and CDR2 YYEEEE. The V end was cut by 2 bases, the J end by 0 bases, with 12 bases between. CDR3 region: CASSFGRGSSYEQYF. The CDR3 DNA reads TGTGCCAGCAGCTTCGGACGGGGAAGCTCCTACGAGCAGTACTTC.

The rearrangement joins TRBV18 to TRBJ2-7; a possible D gene is TRBD2 (6 bases). CDR1 is KGHSH and CDR2 is LQKENI in the germline V gene. The germline V and J ends were trimmed by 3 bases and 0 bases, with 12 bases remaining between them. The CDR3 runs 15 residues. The CDR3 spells CASSPRGGISYEQYF. CDR3 DNA sequence: TGTGCCAGCTCACCGCGGGGTGGCATCTCCTACGAGCAGTACTTC.

The table lists this clone with a count of one. This sequence joins TRBV13 and TRBJ1-1, with D perhaps matching TRBD1 (5 bases). The germline V gene encodes CDR1 PRHDT and CDR2 FYEKMQ (reference sequence). Trimming cost V 3 bases and J 0 bases, with 17 bases left between them. The CDR3 totals 17 residues. CDR3 sequence: CASSLWQGLAMNTEAFF. In DNA, the CDR3 is TGTGCCAGCAGCTTGTGGCAGGGCCTAGCTATGAACACTGAAGCTTTCTTT.

The chain recombines TRBV28 with TRBJ2-3, with TRBD1 identical over 8 bases. V lost 3 bases to trimming and J lost 2 bases; unmatched junction nucleotides: 4. This CDR3 is built from 15 residues. Germline CDR1 reads MDHEN; CDR2 reads SYDVKM. The CDR3 region has the DNA TGTGCCAGCAGTTTGGGGACAGGACTCACAGATACGCAGTATTTT. Translation gives CASSLGTGLTDTQYF.

The chain joins TRBV23-1 to TRBJ1-3; TRBD1 matches 8 bases. TRBV23-1 is an ORF, with its function uncertain. Unmatched junction bases numbered 13, after V lost 0 bases and J lost 0 bases. The CDR3 has 20 amino acids. The CDR3 region is CASSQSRDRGYHFSGNTIYF. The CDR3 DNA reads TGCGCCAGCAGTCAATCTCGAGACAGGGGCTACCATTTCTCTGGAAACACCATATATTTT.

The CDR3 loop reads CASWGQVPSDTQYF. The CDR3 coding sequence is TGTGCCAGCTGGGGACAGGTCCCGTCGGATACGCAGTATTTT. The V call is TRBV2, the J call TRBJ2-3, with TRBD1 identical over 8 bases. The trim removed 8 bases at V and 6 bases at J, leaving 10 bases unmatched. The CDR3 is 14 residues long. Germline lookup yields CDR1 SNHLY and CDR2 FYNNEI. Looking up the rest from reference TRBV2 and TRBJ2-3 gives the full variable domain: EPEVTQTPSHQVTQMGQEVILRCVPISNHLYFYWYRQILGQKVEFLVSFYNNEISEKSEIFDDQFSVERPDGSNFTLKIRSTKLEDSAMYFCASWGQVPSDTQYFGPGTRLTVL.

There are a few counts of this clone. The rearrangement links TRBV6-1 to TRBJ1-3, with a possible D match to TRBD1 (6 bases). CDR3 size: 15 residues. Trimming pared 2 bases from V and 0 bases from J, leaving 8 bases between. Germline V lookup: CDR1 MNHNS, CDR2 SASEGT. DNA of the CDR3: TGTGCCAGCAGTGAAACAGGGAACTCTGGAAACACCATATATTTT. Residues: CASSETGNSGNTIYF.

This chain uses TRBV19 with TRBJ1-3; D is unclear. CDR1 is LNHDA and CDR2 is SQIVND in the germline V gene (reference sequence). This CDR3 has 14 residues. Trimming took 3 bases from V and 3 from J, leaving 9 bases between them. The CDR3 loop is CASSIAAYGNTIYF. In nucleotides, the CDR3 is TGTGCCAGTAGTATCGCCGCTTATGGAAACACCATATATTTT.

The CDR3 loop is CASMRTSGNGEQFF. In DNA, the CDR3 is TGTGCCAGCATGCGGACTAGCGGGAACGGTGAGCAGTTCTTC. This chain joins TRBV3-1 (or the pseudogene TRBV3-2) and TRBJ2-1; 12 nucleotides align to TRBD2. The CDR3 spans 14 residues. Germline-derived CDR1 and CDR2 are LGHDT and YNNKEL (reference sequence). The J segment lost 9 bases and the V segment lost 7 bases, leaving 7 bases of the junction unmatched.

The chain employs TRBV9 and TRBJ1-1, with a weak D call TRBD1 (5 bases). V was cut by 0 bases and J by 0 bases, with 15 bases left in between. Looked up from germline, CDR1 is SGDLS and CDR2 is YYNGEE. CDR3 size: 17 residues. Here the CDR3 reads CASSVDGRALMNTEAFF. For the CDR3, the DNA is TGTGCCAGCAGCGTAGACGGCAGGGCCCTTATGAACACTGAAGCTTTCTTT. The variable domain in full, completed from reference TRBV9 and TRBJ1-1, reads DSGVTQTPKHLITATGQRVTLRCSPRSGDLSVYWYQQSLDQGLQFLIQYYNGEERAKGNILERFSAQQFPDLHSELNLSSLELGDSALYFCASSVDGRALMNTEAFFGQGTRLTVV.

V and J are TRBV13 and TRBJ2-3, with D perhaps TRBD2 (6 bases). The CDR3 totals 17 residues. In germline, CDR1 is PRHDT, CDR2 FYEKMQ (reference sequence). Between the trimmed V and J ends, which lost 0 bases and 4 bases, there was a span of 17 bases. Here the CDR3 reads CASSLGKEEGHPDTQYF. The CDR3 region has the DNA TGTGCCAGCAGCTTAGGCAAAGAGGAGGGCCACCCAGATACGCAGTATTTT.

The rearrangement links TRBV15 to TRBJ2-7; D is possibly TRBD1 (6 bases). Germline CDR1 is LNHNV and CDR2 is YYDKDF (reference sequence). This CDR3 region has 14 residues. Trimming shortened V by 6 bases and J by 1 base, and 13 bases separated the two germline ends. The CDR3 DNA reads TGTGCCACCAGGGAAACGACAGGTTCCTACGAGCAGTACTTC. Its translation is CATRETTGSYEQYF.

The rearrangement uses TRBV3-1 (or the pseudogene TRBV3-2) and TRBJ2-1; tentative D call: TRBD2 (6 bases). Germline CDR1 LGHDT, CDR2 YNNKEL (reference sequence). This CDR3 region has 12 residues. The V end was cut by 6 bases, the J end by 6 bases, with 9 bases between. The CDR3 protein is CASRGGGNEQFF. CDR3 sequence (DNA): TGTGCCAGCAGGGGGGGTGGCAATGAGCAGTTCTTC.

The V call is TRBV19, the J call TRBJ2-7, with 8 nucleotides matching TRBD1. The CDR3 runs 14 residues. The V gene end was trimmed by 5 bases and the J gene end by 6 bases; junction bases not matched to a gene: 9. Germline V gene sequence: CDR1 LNHDA, CDR2 SQIVND (reference sequence). The DNA of the CDR3 is TGTGCCAGTAGTCCTGGACAGGGAGTCTCCGAGCAGTACTTC. Protein: CASSPGQGVSEQYF.

The V and J genes are TRBV28 and TRBJ2-7; 12 bases align to TRBD1. V dropped 6 bases and J dropped 4; count of bases not matched to a gene: 7. The CDR3 contains 15 residues. Germline CDR1 is MDHEN and CDR2 is SYDVKM. Written as DNA, the CDR3 is TGTGCCAGCAGACCGGGGACAGGGGGCAGGTACGAGCAGTACTTC. It specifies CASRPGTGGRYEQYF.

The V and J genes are TRBV10-3 and TRBJ1-5; TRBD1 agrees at 8 bases. Germline V gene lookup returns CDR1 ENHRY and CDR2 SYGVKD. Losses at the gene ends were 10 bases for V and 7 bases for J; bases not matched to a gene: 6. CDR3 length: 12 residues. The CDR3 spells CATRDRSQPQHF. In DNA, the CDR3 is TGTGCCACGCGGGACAGGTCGCAGCCCCAGCATTTT.

The chain couples TRBV5-4 to TRBJ2-7, with 11 bases aligning to TRBD2. There are 17 residues in the CDR3. CDR1 is SGHNT, CDR2 YYREEE, per germline (reference sequence). The junction had 8 bases not matched to a gene; V was cut back by 0 bases and J by 3 bases. In DNA, the CDR3 is TGTGCCAGCAGCTTGGAACCGACTAGCGGGGTAATCTACGAGCAGTACTTC. This sequence encodes CASSLEPTSGVIYEQYF.

The chain recombines TRBV29-1 with TRBJ1-1; D is uncertain. The CDR3 runs to 13 residues. V gave up 6 bases and J gave up 1 base, with 12 bases separating them. Germline assignment: CDR1 SQVTM and CDR2 ANQGSEA. CDR3 nucleotides: TGCAGCGTAACTGAGGGCGGGAACACTGAAGCTTTCTTT. Protein: CSVTEGGNTEAFF. The full variable domain, in which reference TRBV29-1 and TRBJ1-1 provide the parts outside the CDR3, is SAVISQKPSRDICQRGTSLTIQCQVDSQVTMMFWYRQQPGQSLTLIATANQGSEATYESGFVIDKFPISRPNLTFSTLTVSNMSPEDSSIYLCSVTEGGNTEAFFGQGTRLTVV.

The chain couples TRBV7-9 to TRBJ1-5; weak D call: TRBD1 (6 bases). The germline V and J ends were trimmed by 6 bases and 3 bases, with 12 bases remaining between them. The CDR3 extends over 14 amino acids. CDR1 and CDR2 (germline): SEHNR, FQNEAQ (reference sequence). The CDR3: CASSPQGNNQPQHF. The CDR3 DNA is TGTGCCAGCAGTCCTCAGGGGAACAATCAGCCCCAGCATTTT.

CDR3: CASSQDVGRVSYEQYF. The CDR3 coding sequence is TGTGCCAGCAGCCAAGATGTTGGGAGGGTCTCCTACGAGCAGTACTTC. The chain is built from TRBV4-2 and TRBJ2-7; TRBD2 matches at 7 bases. The junction had 5 bases not matched to a gene; V was cut back by 0 bases and J by 0 bases. In germline, CDR1 is LGHNA, CDR2 YNFKEQ. This CDR3 has 16 amino acids.

The rearrangement links TRBV19 to TRBJ1-5, with 8 bases matching TRBD1. In germline, CDR1 is LNHDA, CDR2 SQIVND (reference sequence). The CDR3 covers 13 residues. The ends lost 4 bases at V and 7 bases at J; junction bases unmatched: 3. The chain's CDR3 is CASSNTGGQPQHF. The CDR3, as DNA: TGTGCCAGTAGTAACACAGGGGGACAGCCCCAGCATTTT.

V gene TRBV3-1 (or the pseudogene TRBV3-2) combines with J gene TRBJ1-1, with TRBD1 as a possible D gene (6 bases). Germline V gene lookup returns CDR1 LGHDT and CDR2 YNNKEL (reference sequence). CDR3 length equals 14 residues. V lost 3 bases and J 2 bases, leaving 10 bases between the germline ends. The CDR3 coding sequence is TGTGCCAGCAGCCAGTCGGGGGCTAACACTGAAGCTTTCTTT. As protein: CASSQSGANTEAFF.

V gene TRBV6-5 combines with J gene TRBJ2-1, with D perhaps TRBD2 (5 bases). This CDR3 has 13 amino acids. V was clipped by 6 bases and J by 7 bases, with 13 bases between them. Germline CDR1 MNHEY, CDR2 SVGAGI. This CDR3 is CASRRPGSNEQFF. In DNA form, the CDR3 reads TGTGCCAGCAGGAGGCCGGGATCGAATGAGCAGTTCTTC.

This rearrangement joins TRBV6-6 to TRBJ1-3; no reliable D call. The CDR3 is 14 residues long. The V gene's germline CDR1 is MNHNY and CDR2 SVGAGI (reference sequence). Trimming removed 0 bases at V and 4 bases at J, with 7 bases between. The CDR3: CASSYSAEGNTIYF. CDR3 sequence (DNA): TGTGCCAGCAGTTACTCGGCAGAAGGAAACACCATATATTTT.

J is TRBJ1-1 and V is TRBV10-3, with TRBD1 matching over 7 bases. V lost 2 bases to trimming and J lost 7 bases; unmatched junction nucleotides: 1. The germline gives CDR1 ENHRY, CDR2 SYGVKD. This CDR3 is 12 amino acids long. The CDR3 sequence: CAISEGTDEAFF. In DNA form, the CDR3 reads TGTGCCATCAGTGAGGGGACAGATGAAGCTTTCTTT.

V usage is TRBV27 and J usage is TRBJ1-2, with 11 positions matching TRBD1. Germline V gene lookup returns CDR1 MNHEY and CDR2 SMNVEV (reference sequence). This CDR3 comprises 14 residues. The ends lost 5 bases at V and 3 bases at J; junction bases unmatched: 2. Here the CDR3 DNA reads TGTGCCAGCAGTAGGACAGGGGGCGACTATGGCTACACCTTC. This translates into CASSRTGGDYGYTF.